The rows below give T cell receptor beta chains drawn from one sample of a study of blood T cell repertoires in COVID-19. The protocol was immunoSEQ multiplex PCR, while the TCRdb copy is restricted to in-frame clones and leaves out a portion. The sample comprises roughly 100,000 clones, approximately 80% of which are singletons, and 9.8% rests with the top ten. Sequencing was done on a sample of peripheral blood. Source of these receptors: a man aged 60 to 69 with active or convalescent COVID-19. The CDR3 runs from the conserved cysteine through the conserved F or W. A D gene is named only where the DNA matches it firmly. Expanded clones are given a class, and other clones once, few, many or no size at all.

TRBJ2-7,-,TRBV5-4,-,TGTGCCAGCAGCTTGCCAGGGGTATACGAGCAGTACTTC,CASSLPGVYEQYF
TRBJ2-5,TRBD1,TRBV5-6,-,TGTGCCAGCAGCTTTTCCAGGACAGGGGCGCAAGAGACCCAGTACTTC,CASSFSRTGAQETQYF
TRBJ2-5,TRBD2,TRBV6-2/TRBV6-3,-,TGTGCCAGCAGTTACCCGCGGAGCGGGAGGCCGCAAGAGACCCAGTACTTC,CASSYPRSGRPQETQYF
TRBJ1-2,-,TRBV5-4,-,TGTGCCAGCAGCTTTACAAGCCCCGGGGATGGCTACACCTTC,CASSFTSPGDGYTF
TRBJ2-3,-,TRBV19,-,TGTGCCAGTACCTTCCGGGGAACAGATACGCAGTATTTT,CASTFRGTDTQYF
TRBJ1-1,-,TRBV29-1,-,TGCAGCGCCGGACAGATCGGGACTGAAGCTTTCTTT,CSAGQIGTEAFF
TRBJ2-7,TRBD2,TRBV5-4,-,TGTGCCAGCAGCTTAGGAGGGAGGGCCAATTGGTACGAGCAGTACTTC,CASSLGGRANWYEQYF
TRBJ2-5,TRBD1,TRBV12-3/TRBV12-4,few,TGTGCCAGCAGCCGCGGACAGGGAGAGACCCAGTACTTC,CASSRGQGETQYF
TRBJ1-1,-,TRBV6-5,-,TGTGCCAGCAGCTTGGACAAAATGAACACTGAAGCTTTCTTT,CASSLDKMNTEAFF
TRBJ2-1,TRBD2,TRBV7-3,-,TGTGCCAGCAGCTTAGCGGGAGCTTTAATCCAAGAGCAGTTCTTC,CASSLAGALIQEQFF
TRBJ2-7,TRBD1,TRBV2,-,TGTGCCAGCAGTGGACAGGGCAGGGGGATGTTCGAGCAGTACTTC,CASSGQGRGMFEQYF
TRBJ1-4,-,TRBV5-1,-,TGCGCCAGCAGGCTTGGGGGCTCTAATGAAAAACTGTTTTTT,CASRLGGSNEKLFF
TRBJ1-1,-,TRBV5-1,-,TGCGCCAGCAGCTTGGAAGGGGCTCACACTGAAGCTTTCTTT,CASSLEGAHTEAFF
TRBJ1-2,TRBD1,TRBV10-3,-,TGTGCCTCGGGACAGGTTAACTATGGCTACACCTTC,CASGQVNYGYTF
TRBJ2-1,TRBD1,TRBV5-1,-,TGCGCCAGTTCGGGACAGGTGTACAATGAGCAGTTCTTC,CASSGQVYNEQFF
TRBJ1-5,TRBD1,TRBV2,-,TGTGCCAGCAAACAGGGGCGGACCTATAGCAATCAGCCCCAGCATTTT,CASKQGRTYSNQPQHF
TRBJ1-4,-,TRBV27,-,TGTGCCAGCAGTCCCCGGACAGCGAATGAAAAACTGTTTTTT,CASSPRTANEKLFF
TRBJ1-1,-,TRBV25-1,-,TGTGCCAGCAGTGGGGCGGGGGGGCGTAGGACTGAAGCTTTCTTT,CASSGAGGRRTEAFF
TRBJ2-5,TRBD1,TRBV6-6,-,TGTGCCAGCAGTTCCCCGGGACAGGGTGCTGCAGAGACCCAGTACTTC,CASSSPGQGAAETQYF
TRBJ2-5,TRBD2,TRBV29-1,-,TGCAGCGTGGCCGGGACTAGCGGGAGCGGCCAGTACTTC,CSVAGTSGSGQYF
TRBJ2-3,-,TRBV20-1,once,TGCAGTGCTCGCACTAGATTTACGCAGTATTTT,CSARTRFTQYF
TRBJ2-7,TRBD1,TRBV3-1/TRBV3-2,few,TGTGCCAGCAGCCAGTCCAGGGGGCTCTCCTACGAGCAGTACTTC,CASSQSRGLSYEQYF
TRBJ2-4,TRBD1,TRBV5-6,-,TGTGCCAGCAGCCACGACAGGGAGTGGGCCAAAAACATTCAGTACTTC,CASSHDREWAKNIQYF
TRBJ2-3,TRBD2,TRBV6-2/TRBV6-3,-,TGTGCCAGCAGTTTCGGACTAGCGGGAGCCGTTAGCACAGATACGCAGTATTTT,CASSFGLAGAVSTDTQYF
TRBJ2-3,TRBD2,TRBV11-2,-,TGTGCCAGCAGCTTCGGCCTAGCGGGGCTAACAGATACGCAGTATTTT,CASSFGLAGLTDTQYF
TRBJ2-2,TRBD2,TRBV7-9,once,TGTGCCGTCACCCCCATTAATAGCGGGAGGCGGAACACCGGGGAGCTGTTTTTT,CAVTPINSGRRNTGELFF
TRBJ2-3,-,TRBV28,-,TGTGCCAGCAGCTCTCCCATCCTGGAGGCATCCACAGATACGCAGTATTTT,CASSSPILEASTDTQYF
TRBJ2-5,-,TRBV13,-,TGTGCCAGCAGCAAAAGGGACCAGGGGGGAGAGACCCAGTACTTC,CASSKRDQGGETQYF
TRBJ2-3,-,TRBV6-5,-,TGTGCCAGCAGTTACTCCAGGGCAGATACGCAGTATTTT,CASSYSRADTQYF
TRBJ1-4,-,TRBV7-2,-,TGTGCCAGCAGCTTTAGAGGCTACAGGGAGGGCCTCGGCAATGAAAAACTGTTTTTT,CASSFRGYREGLGNEKLFF
TRBJ2-1,TRBD2,TRBV12-3/TRBV12-4,few,TGTGCCAGCAGGCGGGGGGACAATGAGCAGTTCTTC,CASRRGDNEQFF
TRBJ2-2,-,TRBV5-1,-,TGCGCCAGCAGCTTGGCGGGTCCCGGGGAGCTGTTTTTT,CASSLAGPGELFF
TRBJ1-3,TRBD1,TRBV7-8,-,TGTGCCAGCAGCGTTCCGGCCGGGACAGGGAAAATCTCTGGAAACACCATATATTTT,CASSVPAGTGKISGNTIYF
TRBJ2-7,TRBD1,TRBV5-1,-,TGCGCCAGCAGTGGGACAGGGCATGGGGACGAGCAGTACTTC,CASSGTGHGDEQYF
TRBJ2-3,-,TRBV3-1/TRBV3-2,-,TGTGCCAGCTCCCAGAACAGCAACACAGATACGCAGTATTTT,CASSQNSNTDTQYF
TRBJ2-2,-,TRBV7-7,-,TGTGCCAGCAGCTCCCCAATTTGGGCCGCTTCGAACACCGGGGAGCTGTTTTTT,CASSSPIWAASNTGELFF
TRBJ1-1,-,TRBV2,-,TGTGCCAGCACCGTGACAGGTTCCACTGAAGCTTTCTTT,CASTVTGSTEAFF
TRBJ2-5,-,TRBV19,-,TGTGCCAGTAGTCCGCGGTACCCCGAGTTGGAGACCCAGTACTTC,CASSPRYPELETQYF
TRBJ2-7,TRBD1,TRBV7-9,-,TGTGCCAGCAGCTTAGGAGGGGGCGTTCAGGACGAGCAGTACTTC,CASSLGGGVQDEQYF
TRBJ1-4,-,TRBV30,few,TGTGCCTGGAGTGTGGGGGGGGGAAGTGAAAAACTGTTTTTT,CAWSVGGGSEKLFF
TRBJ1-2,TRBD1,TRBV18,-,TGTGCCAGCTCACCTAGGACAGGGCCACACACCTTC,CASSPRTGPHTF
TRBJ1-5,-,TRBV28,-,TGTGCCAGCAGTTTATCAGGTCAGCCCCAGCATTTT,CASSLSGQPQHF
TRBJ1-1,-,TRBV5-1,-,TGCGCCAGCAGCTTGGTATTGGGCCAGCCTGAAGCTTTCTTT,CASSLVLGQPEAFF
TRBJ2-5,-,TRBV7-2,-,TGTGCCAGCAGCTTCCCACAAGAGACCCAGTACTTC,CASSFPQETQYF
TRBJ2-2,-,TRBV11-3,-,TGTGCCAGCAGCTTATGGTATGAGACCGGGGAGCTGTTTTTT,CASSLWYETGELFF
TRBJ1-1,-,TRBV4-1,few,TGCGCCAGCAGCCATGCACAGGAGAGCACTGAAGCTTTCTTT,CASSHAQESTEAFF
TRBJ2-5,-,TRBV11-3,few,TGTGCCAGCAGCCAAGGGACACCGGGTCAAGAGACCCAGTACTTC,CASSQGTPGQETQYF
TRBJ1-2,-,TRBV12-3/TRBV12-4,-,TGTGCCAGCAGTCCAGGGCTGTATGGCTACACCTTC,CASSPGLYGYTF
TRBJ2-1,TRBD2,TRBV7-2,-,TGTGCCAACTTACTAGCGGCCGAGCAGTTCTTC,CANLLAAEQFF
TRBJ1-6,-,TRBV27,-,TGTGCCAGCAGTTTCAGGACAGTTGGCTCACCCCTCCACTTT,CASSFRTVGSPLHF
TRBJ2-1,-,TRBV4-3,-,TGCGCCAGCAGCCAGGCTAGCCGCGGTTCCTACAATGAGCAGTTCTTC,CASSQASRGSYNEQFF
TRBJ2-3,TRBD2,TRBV4-1,few,TGCGCCAGCAGCCAAGGACTGGGAGGTAGCGGGGCGCAGTATTTT,CASSQGLGGSGAQYF
TRBJ2-2,TRBD2,TRBV2,few,TGTGCCAGCAGGCGGGAGGGGACGAACACCGGGGAGCTGTTTTTT,CASRREGTNTGELFF
TRBJ2-7,-,TRBV10-2,-,TGCGCCAGCAGTGATAGCCGTAGTCGGTTGAACCACGAGCAGTACTTC,CASSDSRSRLNHEQYF
TRBJ2-1,TRBD2,TRBV18,-,TGTGCCAGCTCAGGGGGACTAGCCAGAGAGCAGTTCTTC,CASSGGLAREQFF